Listed below are T cell receptor beta chains from one sample, sequenced in a study of cytomegalovirus exposure and HLA in healthy donors. The table came from immunoSEQ multiplex PCR; TCRdb's copy has only in-frame clones and leaves some out. The top ten clones hold 1% of a sample with approximately 170,000 clones, 85% of them seen once. The sample was PBMCs. All receptors derive from a boy aged 2 to 10 in good health and CMV-seronegative. Both conserved end residues are part of each CDR3. The D gene is left open where the match is weak. Expanded clones are given a class, and other clones once, few, many or no size at all.

V,size,D,J,length,CDR3,DNA
TRBV28,-,-,TRBJ2-3,11,CAITGTDTQYF,TGTGCCATTACGGGCACAGATACGCAGTATTTT
TRBV5-6,-,TRBD1,TRBJ2-2,14,CASSQTGVTGELFF,TGTGCCAGCAGCCAAACAGGGGTCACCGGGGAGCTGTTTTTT
TRBV10-2,-,TRBD1,TRBJ1-5,16,CASSAAGGEGNQPQHF,TGCGCCAGCAGTGCCGCAGGGGGCGAGGGCAATCAGCCCCAGCATTTT
TRBV11-3,once,TRBD1,TRBJ2-5,17,CASSLGGWGQGSETQYF,TGTGCCAGCAGCTTAGGAGGATGGGGACAGGGTTCTGAGACCCAGTACTTC
TRBV19,-,TRBD1,TRBJ2-2,17,CASRSRGRAVRTGELFF,TGTGCCAGTAGAAGCAGGGGGCGGGCAGTTCGCACCGGGGAGCTGTTTTTT
TRBV5-1,-,-,TRBJ1-5,15,CASSLFGGVDQPQHF,TGCGCCAGCAGCTTGTTTGGGGGGGTAGATCAGCCCCAGCATTTT
TRBV4-1,-,TRBD2,TRBJ2-1,19,CASSPSGLAGSSSYNEQFF,TGCGCCAGCAGCCCATCGGGACTAGCGGGGTCGAGTTCCTACAATGAGCAGTTCTTC
TRBV6-1,-,-,TRBJ1-2,15,CASSNNLRVNYGYTF,TGTGCCAGCAGTAACAACCTCAGGGTTAACTATGGCTACACCTTC
TRBV7-8,-,TRBD2,TRBJ2-5,18,CASSWPGLAGGPEETQYF,TGTGCCAGCAGCTGGCCGGGACTAGCGGGAGGGCCTGAGGAGACCCAGTACTTC
TRBV27,-,TRBD2,TRBJ2-7,12,CASSFPGGEQYF,TGTGCCAGCAGTTTCCCGGGGGGTGAGCAGTACTTC
TRBV11-2,-,TRBD2,TRBJ2-7,15,CASSLRSGGSYEQYF,TGTGCCAGCAGCTTAAGGTCGGGAGGGTCCTACGAGCAGTACTTC